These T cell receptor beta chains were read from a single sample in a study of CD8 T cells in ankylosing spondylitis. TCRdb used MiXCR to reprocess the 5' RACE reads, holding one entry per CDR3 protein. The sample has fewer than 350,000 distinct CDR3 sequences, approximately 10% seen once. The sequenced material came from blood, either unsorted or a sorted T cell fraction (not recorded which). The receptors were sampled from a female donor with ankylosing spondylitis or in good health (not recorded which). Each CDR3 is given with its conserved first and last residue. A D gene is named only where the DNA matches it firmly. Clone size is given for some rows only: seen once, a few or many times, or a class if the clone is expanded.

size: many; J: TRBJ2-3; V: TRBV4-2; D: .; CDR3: CASSQANRETDTQYF; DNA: TGTGCCAGCAGCCAAGCGAACAGGGAGACAGATACGCAGTATTTT
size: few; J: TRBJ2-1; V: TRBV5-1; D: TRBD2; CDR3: CASSPDPSGGYNEQFF; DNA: TGCGCCAGCAGCCCGGACCCTAGCGGGGGATACAATGAGCAGTTCTTC
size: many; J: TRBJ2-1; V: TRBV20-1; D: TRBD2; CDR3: CSADPLSGVYNEQFF; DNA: TGCAGTGCTGACCCTCTTAGCGGGGTTTACAATGAGCAGTTCTTC
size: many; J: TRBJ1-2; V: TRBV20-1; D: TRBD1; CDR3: CSAKTGGVYGYTF; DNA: TGCAGTGCTAAGACAGGGGGGGTCTATGGCTACACCTTC
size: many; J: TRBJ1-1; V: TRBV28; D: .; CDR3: CASSLLGGTNTEAFF; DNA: TGTGCCAGCAGTTTATTAGGGGGGACGAACACTGAAGCTTTCTTT
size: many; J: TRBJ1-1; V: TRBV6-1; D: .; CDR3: CASRWDDAFF; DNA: TGTGCCAGCAGATGGGACGACGCTTTCTTT
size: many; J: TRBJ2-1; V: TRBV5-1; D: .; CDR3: CASSLVGDNEQFF; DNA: TGCGCCAGCAGCTTGGTGGGGGACAATGAGCAGTTCTTC
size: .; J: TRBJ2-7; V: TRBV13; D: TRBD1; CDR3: CASSLGQGALREQYF; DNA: TGTGCCAGCAGCTTAGGCCAGGGGGCCTTGAGGGAGCAGTACTTC
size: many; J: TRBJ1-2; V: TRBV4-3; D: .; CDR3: CASSQGPDRNYGYTF; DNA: TGCGCCAGCAGCCAAGGGCCTGACAGGAACTATGGCTACACCTTC
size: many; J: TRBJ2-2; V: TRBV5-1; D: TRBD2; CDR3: CASSLDGTRRVGELFF; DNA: TGCGCCAGCAGCTTGGACGGGACTAGAAGGGTCGGGGAGCTGTTTTTT
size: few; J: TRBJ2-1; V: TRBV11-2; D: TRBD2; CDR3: CASSPNSGIAMDEQFF; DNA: TGTGCCAGCAGCCCAAATAGCGGGATAGCGATGGATGAGCAGTTCTTC
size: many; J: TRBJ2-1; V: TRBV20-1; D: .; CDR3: CSARGADEQFF; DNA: TGCAGTGCTAGAGGGGCGGATGAGCAGTTCTTC
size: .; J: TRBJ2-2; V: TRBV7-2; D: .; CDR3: CASSLPTRANTGGLFF; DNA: TGTGCCAGCAGCCTACCCACTAGAGCGAACACCGGGGGGCTGTTTTTT
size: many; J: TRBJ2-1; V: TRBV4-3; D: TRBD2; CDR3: CASSQESQLAGRTTYNEQFF; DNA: TGCGCCAGCAGCCAAGAATCTCAGCTAGCCGGGAGGACGACCTACAATGAGCAGTTCTTC
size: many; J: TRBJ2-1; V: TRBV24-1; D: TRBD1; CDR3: CATSATPNWDRGLNEQFF; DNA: TGTGCCACCAGTGCGACACCTAACTGGGACAGGGGTCTAAATGAGCAGTTCTTC
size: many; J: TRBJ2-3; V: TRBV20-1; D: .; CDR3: CADTDTQYF; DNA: TGCGCTGACACAGATACGCAGTATTTT
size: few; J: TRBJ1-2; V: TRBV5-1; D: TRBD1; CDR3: CASSWDRGPYGYTF; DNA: TGCGCCAGCAGCTGGGACAGAGGGCCCTATGGCTACACCTTC
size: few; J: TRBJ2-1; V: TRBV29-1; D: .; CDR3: CSVEAEIYNEQFF; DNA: TGCAGCGTTGAGGCAGAAATCTACAATGAGCAGTTCTTC
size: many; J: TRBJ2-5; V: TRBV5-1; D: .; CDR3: CASSSGGSPETQYF; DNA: TGCGCCAGCAGCTCAGGGGGGTCGCCAGAGACCCAGTACTTC
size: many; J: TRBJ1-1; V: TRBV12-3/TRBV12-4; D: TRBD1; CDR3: CASSLLGQGGSEAFF; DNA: TGTGCCAGCAGTTTGTTGGGACAGGGGGGATCCGAAGCTTTCTTT
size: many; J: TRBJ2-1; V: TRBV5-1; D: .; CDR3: CASSRDGSSYNEQFF; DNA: TGCGCCAGCAGCCGGGACGGTAGCTCCTACAATGAGCAGTTCTTC
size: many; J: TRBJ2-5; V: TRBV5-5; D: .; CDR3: CASSLSTLPQETQYF; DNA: TGTGCCAGCAGCTTGTCGACTCTGCCCCAAGAGACCCAGTACTTC
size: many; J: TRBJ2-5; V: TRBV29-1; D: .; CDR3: CSVEGGSILRMDQETQYF; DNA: TGCAGCGTTGAAGGGGGCAGTATTCTACGGATGGATCAAGAGACCCAGTACTTC
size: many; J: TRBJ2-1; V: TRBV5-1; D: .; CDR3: CASSLEGASSYNEQFF; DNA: TGCGCCAGCAGCTTGGAGGGAGCTAGCTCCTACAATGAGCAGTTCTTC
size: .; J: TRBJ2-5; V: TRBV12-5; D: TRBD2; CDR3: CASGPGTSGDQETQYF; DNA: TGTGCTAGTGGACCCGGGACTAGCGGGGACCAAGAGACCCAGTACTTC
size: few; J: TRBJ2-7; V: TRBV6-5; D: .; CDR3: CASSRPPGEQYF; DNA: TGTGCCAGCAGCCGACCCCCCGGGGAGCAGTACTTC
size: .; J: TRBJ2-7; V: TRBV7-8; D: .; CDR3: CASSLGSIDAYEQYF; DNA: TGTGCCAGCAGCCTCGGCTCAATTGACGCCTACGAGCAGTACTTC
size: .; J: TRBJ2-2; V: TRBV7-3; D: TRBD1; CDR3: CASSYTGGASTGELFF; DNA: TGTGCCAGCAGCTATACAGGGGGTGCGAGCACCGGGGAGCTGTTTTTT
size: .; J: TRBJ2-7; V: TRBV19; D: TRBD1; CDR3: CASSTRDSVTYEQYF; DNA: TGTGCCAGTAGTACCCGGGACAGCGTAACCTACGAGCAGTACTTC
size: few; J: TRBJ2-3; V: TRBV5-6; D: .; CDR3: CASSLFSGTLLASVTDTQYF; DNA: TGTGCCAGCAGCTTGTTTTCTGGGACGCTCCTAGCGTCGGTCACGGATACGCAGTATTTT
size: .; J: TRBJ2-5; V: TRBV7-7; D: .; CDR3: CASSLGRSYQETQYF; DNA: TGTGCCAGCAGCTTAGGGCGGTCCTACCAAGAGACCCAGTACTTC
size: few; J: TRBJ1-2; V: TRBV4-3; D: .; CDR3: CASSQDRGDNYGYTF; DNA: TGCGCCAGCAGCCAAGATCGGGGGGATAACTATGGCTACACCTTC
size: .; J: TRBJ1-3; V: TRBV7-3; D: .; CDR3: CASSPSGTPGNTIYF; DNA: TGTGCCAGCAGCCCATCCGGGACGCCCGGAAACACCATATATTTT
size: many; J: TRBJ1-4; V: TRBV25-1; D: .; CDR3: CASSEQGIYEKLFF; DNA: TGTGCCAGCAGTGAGCAGGGAATATATGAAAAACTGTTTTTT
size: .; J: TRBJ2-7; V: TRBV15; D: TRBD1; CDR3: CATSKRQGNDEQYF; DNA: TGTGCCACCAGCAAGAGACAGGGTAATGATGAGCAGTACTTC
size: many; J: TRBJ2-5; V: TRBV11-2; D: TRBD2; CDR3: CASSFLGGTSGREETQYF; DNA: TGTGCCAGCAGCTTCTTGGGTGGAACTAGCGGGAGAGAAGAGACCCAGTACTTC
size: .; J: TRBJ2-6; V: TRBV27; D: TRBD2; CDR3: CASSSSWASGEKHSGANVLTF; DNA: TGTGCCAGCAGTTCCTCGTGGGCTAGCGGGGAAAAACACTCTGGGGCCAACGTCCTGACTTTC
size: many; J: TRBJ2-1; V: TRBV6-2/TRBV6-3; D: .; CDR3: CASSYSGRGNEQFF; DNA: TGTGCCAGCAGTTACTCTGGGCGGGGAAATGAGCAGTTCTTC
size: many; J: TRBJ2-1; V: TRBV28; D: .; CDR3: CASRSQGGMNNEQFF; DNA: TGTGCCAGCAGGTCACAGGGAGGGATGAACAATGAGCAGTTCTTC
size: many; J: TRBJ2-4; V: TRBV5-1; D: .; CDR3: CASSLDRAVNIQYF; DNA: TGCGCCAGCAGCTTGGACAGGGCCGTCAACATTCAGTACTTC
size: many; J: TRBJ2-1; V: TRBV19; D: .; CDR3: CASSIATGRKSNNEQFF; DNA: TGTGCCAGTAGTATAGCTACAGGGCGTAAGAGTAACAATGAGCAGTTCTTC
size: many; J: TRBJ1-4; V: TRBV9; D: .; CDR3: CASSVGAVNYEKLFF; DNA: TGTGCCAGCAGCGTAGGGGCAGTCAATTATGAAAAACTGTTTTTT